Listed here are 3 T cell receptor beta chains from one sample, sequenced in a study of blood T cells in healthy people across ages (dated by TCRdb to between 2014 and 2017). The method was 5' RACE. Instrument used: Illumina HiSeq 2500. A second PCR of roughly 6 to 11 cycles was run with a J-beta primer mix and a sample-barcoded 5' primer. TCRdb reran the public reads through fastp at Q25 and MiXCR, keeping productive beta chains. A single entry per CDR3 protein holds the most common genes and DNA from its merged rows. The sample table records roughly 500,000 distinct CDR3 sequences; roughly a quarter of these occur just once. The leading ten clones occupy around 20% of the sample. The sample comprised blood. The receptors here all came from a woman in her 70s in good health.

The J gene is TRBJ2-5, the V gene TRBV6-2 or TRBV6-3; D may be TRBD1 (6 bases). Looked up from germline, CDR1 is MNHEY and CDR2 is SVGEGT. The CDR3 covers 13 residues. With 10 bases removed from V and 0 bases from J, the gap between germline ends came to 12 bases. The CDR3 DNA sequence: TGTGCCACCAGGACAGCTAACCAAGAGACCCAGTACTTC. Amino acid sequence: CATRTANQETQYF.

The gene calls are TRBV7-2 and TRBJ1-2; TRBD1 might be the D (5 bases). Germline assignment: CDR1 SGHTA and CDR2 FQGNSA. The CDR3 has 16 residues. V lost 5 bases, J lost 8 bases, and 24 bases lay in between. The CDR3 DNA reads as TGTGCCAGCAGCCTGGTAATGACAGCGGGGCCGGGGGGCTACACCTTC. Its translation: CASSLVMTAGPGGYTF. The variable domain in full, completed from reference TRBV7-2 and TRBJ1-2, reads GAGVSQSPSNKVTEKGKDVELRCDPISGHTALYWYRQSLGQGLEFLIYFQGNSAPDKSGLPSDRFSAERTGGSVSTLTIQRTQQEDSAVYLCASSLVMTAGPGGYTFGSGTRLTVV.

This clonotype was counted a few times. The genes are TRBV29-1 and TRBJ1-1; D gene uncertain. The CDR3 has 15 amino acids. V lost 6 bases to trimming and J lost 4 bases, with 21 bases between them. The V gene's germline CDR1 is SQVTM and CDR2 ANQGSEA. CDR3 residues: CSVGPGFSMTTEAFF. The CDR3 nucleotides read TGCAGCGTAGGACCAGGCTTCTCCATGACCACTGAAGCTTTCTTT.